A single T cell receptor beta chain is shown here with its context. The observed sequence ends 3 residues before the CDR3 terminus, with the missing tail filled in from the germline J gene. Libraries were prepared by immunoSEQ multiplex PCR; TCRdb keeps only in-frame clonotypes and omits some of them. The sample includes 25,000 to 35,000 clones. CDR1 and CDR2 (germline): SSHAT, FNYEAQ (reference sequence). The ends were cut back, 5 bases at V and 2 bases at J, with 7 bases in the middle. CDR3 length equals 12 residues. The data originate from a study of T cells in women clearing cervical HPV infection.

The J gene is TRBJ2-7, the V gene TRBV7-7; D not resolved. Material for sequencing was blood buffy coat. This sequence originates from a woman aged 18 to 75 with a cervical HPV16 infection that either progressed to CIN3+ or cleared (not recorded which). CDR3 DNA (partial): TGTGCCAGCAGCCCCCCTCCCTACGAG. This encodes CASSPPPYE. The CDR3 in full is CASSPPPYEQYF.